This TCR beta chain was sequenced for a study of T cell changes during pregnancy in multiple sclerosis. J was trimmed by 6 bases and V by 2 bases; bases with no gene match: 10. The CDR3 has 16 amino acids. Germline V gene sequence: CDR1 SGHRS, CDR2 YFSETQ. TCRdb's table, derived via immunoSEQ multiplex PCR, lists solely in-frame clones and lacks some. Among just over 55,000 clones listed, approximately 90% were seen once. The genes are TRBV5-1 and TRBJ1-3, with TRBD1 matching 8 bases. The receptor was derived from a female donor in good health, enrolled as a control in a pregnancy study. Sequencing was performed on peripheral blood, taken after pregnancy. CDR3 nucleotide sequence: TGCGCCAGCAGCTTTGGAGGACAGGGAGTTTTAAACACCATATATTTT. Translation: CASSFGGQGVLNTIYF.